This passage covers 28 T cell receptor beta chains from one sample sequenced in a study of blood T cell repertoires in COVID-19. Sequenced by immunoSEQ multiplex PCR; TCRdb stores in-frame clones only, minus some. The table lists around 250,000 clones, approximately 91% of them singletons. The sequenced sample was PBMCs or T cells enriched from blood (not recorded which). The receptor source for this set is a human donor in a cohort exposed to, infected with or recovered from COVID-19 (not recorded which). The donor label of this sample is uncertain.

The chain recombines TRBV24-1 with TRBJ1-5, with D perhaps matching TRBD1 (5 bases). Per the germline V gene, CDR1 is KGHDR and CDR2 is SFDVKD. V was clipped by 0 bases and J by 2 bases, with 10 bases between them. The CDR3 has 16 residues. DNA for the CDR3: TGTGCCACCAGTGATTTGCGACAGTTCGGCAATCAGCCCCAGCATTTT. It yields the protein CATSDLRQFGNQPQHF.

The chain links TRBV20-1 to TRBJ1-2; 7 nucleotides align to TRBD1. This CDR3 has 11 amino acids. From germline, CDR1 is DFQATT and CDR2 SNEGSKA (reference sequence). J lost 12 bases, V lost 3 bases, and 7 bases had no gene match. CDR3 protein: CSARMDRTHTF. The CDR3 DNA is TGCAGTGCTAGGATGGACAGGACACACACCTTC.

This clone was picked up one time. The chain's CDR3 is CASSLEGLAGGPGFQETQYF. In DNA, the CDR3 is TGTGCCAGCAGCTTGGAGGGACTAGCGGGGGGGCCGGGGTTCCAAGAGACCCAGTACTTC. The chain uses TRBV5-4 and TRBJ2-5; TRBD2 matches at 16 bases. The V and J ends lost 0 bases and 1 base, in that order; junction bases with no gene match: 9. Germline CDR1 is SGHNT and CDR2 is YYREEE (reference sequence). This CDR3 is 20 amino acids long.

Comment on this clone: The final CDR3 position lacks the conserved phenylalanine or tryptophan, pointing to a likely read error. The chain recombines TRBV7-8 with TRBJ2-7; no clear D gene. This CDR3 has 14 amino acids. Deletions cut 2 bases from V and 0 bases from J, with 8 bases between. Germline loops: CDR1 SGHVS, CDR2 FQNEAQ. The CDR3, as DNA: TGTGCCAGCAGCTTAAGCTCGGACTCCTACGAGCAGTACTCC. This gives the protein CASSLSSDSYEQYS.

This clone was observed once. V and J are TRBV10-3 and TRBJ1-1; TRBD1 agrees at 8 bases. With 6 bases clipped from V and 7 bases from J, the junction kept 7 bases outside the gene matches. In germline, CDR1 is ENHRY, CDR2 SYGVKD. CDR3 length: 13 residues. This CDR3 is CAIRGGQVHEAFF. The CDR3 coding sequence is TGTGCCATCAGGGGGGGACAGGTCCATGAAGCTTTCTTT.

V gene TRBV9 combines with J gene TRBJ2-3; 15 nucleotides agree with TRBD2. Per germline, CDR1 SGDLS and CDR2 YYNGEE. Trimming cost V 2 bases and J 3 bases; bases outside gene matches: 1. This CDR3 is built from 16 residues. The CDR3 region is CASSVGLAGGTDTQYF. CDR3 nucleotides: TGTGCCAGCAGCGTTGGACTAGCGGGGGGGACAGATACGCAGTATTTT.

The CDR3 DNA reads TGTGCCAGCAGCCCGAGAGGGGCTAGCGGGGGGGTGGATACGCAGTATTTT. It specifies CASSPRGASGGVDTQYF. V usage is TRBV9 and J usage is TRBJ2-3; TRBD2 aligns across 12 bases. V gave up 4 bases and J gave up 6 bases; unmatched junction bases: 12. The CDR3 contains 17 residues. The germline gives CDR1 SGDLS, CDR2 YYNGEE.

A remark on this clone: One junction end disagrees with the germline gene, perhaps due to a read error. The chain is built from TRBV2 and TRBJ1-1; D perhaps matches TRBD1 (6 bases). This CDR3 has 16 residues. The germline V gene has CDR1 SNHLY and CDR2 FYNNEI. This CDR3 is CASSEGYRPGATEAFF. In DNA, the CDR3 is TGTGCCAGCAGCGAAGGTTACCGTCCAGGGGCCACTGAAGCTTTCTTT.

The V gene is TRBV7-2, the J gene TRBJ2-7; D may be TRBD2 (6 bases). Germline V gene data show CDR1 as SGHTA and CDR2 as FQGNSA. Trimming pared 2 bases from V and 0 bases from J, leaving 11 bases between. CDR3 size: 15 residues. The DNA for the CDR3 is TGTGCCAGCAGCTTAAGGGCGGGGACCTCCTACGAGCAGTACTTC. This translates into CASSLRAGTSYEQYF.

CDR3 coding DNA: TGTGCCAGCAGCGTGGGCACAGCAAGCCGAAATTCACCCCTCCACTTT. Protein sequence: CASSVGTASRNSPLHF. The chain joins TRBV9 to TRBJ1-6; D gene uncertain. With 2 bases removed from V and 7 bases from J, the gap between germline ends came to 16 bases. Germline lookup yields CDR1 SGDLS and CDR2 YYNGEE. CDR3 size: 16 residues.

The chain uses TRBV12-3 or TRBV12-4 and TRBJ1-2, with a possible D match to TRBD1 (5 bases). This CDR3 has 13 amino acids. The ends were cut back, 6 bases at V and 6 bases at J, with 14 bases in the middle. CDR3 in DNA: TGTGCCAGCAGCCCTGGACAAGCCAATGGCTACACCTTC. Protein: CASSPGQANGYTF.

This clone showed up just once. The gene calls are TRBV7-2 and TRBJ1-6, with D possibly being TRBD1 (5 bases). From germline, CDR1 is SGHTA and CDR2 FQGNSA. The CDR3 loop spans 18 amino acids. V was shortened by 1 base and J by 3 bases, with 16 bases between the two germline ends. Here the CDR3 DNA reads TGTGCCAGCAGCTTAGGACAGCCCGGCTGGGTCTATAATTCACCCCTCCACTTT. Translation gives CASSLGQPGWVYNSPLHF.

The chain joins TRBV2 to TRBJ1-5, with TRBD1 as a possible D gene (6 bases). V lost 10 bases, J lost 2 bases, and 18 bases lay in between. The CDR3 extends over 15 amino acids. CDR1 and CDR2 (germline): SNHLY, FYNNEI. The CDR3 DNA reads TGTGCCATCTCCCTCCAGACAGGTGGCAATCAGCCCCAGCATTTT. It encodes CAISLQTGGNQPQHF.

J is TRBJ2-7 and V is TRBV19; TRBD1 matches 8 bases. CDR3 size: 13 residues. Germline lookup yields CDR1 LNHDA and CDR2 SQIVND (reference sequence). V shed 6 bases, J shed 1 base, and the junction held 2 bases outside the gene matches. Here the CDR3 reads CASRDRVSYEQYF. CDR3 bases: TGTGCCAGTAGGGACAGGGTATCCTACGAGCAGTACTTC.

The chain couples TRBV5-1 to TRBJ1-5; maybe TRBD1 (6 bases). Germline CDR1 reads SGHRS; CDR2 reads YFSETQ. The V gene lost 1 base and the J gene lost 2 bases, with 13 bases spanning the gap. This CDR3 comprises 16 residues. CDR3 amino acids: CASSLFPRGRNQPQHF. In DNA, the CDR3 is TGCGCCAGCAGCTTGTTCCCCAGGGGCCGCAATCAGCCCCAGCATTTT.

V gene TRBV6-6 combines with J gene TRBJ2-7; 7 positions agree with TRBD2. The CDR3 spans 16 residues. With 0 bases clipped from V and 5 bases from J, the junction kept 10 bases outside the gene matches. Per germline, CDR1 MNHNY and CDR2 SVGAGI (reference sequence). CDR3 protein: CASSYSKGGYFHEQYF. CDR3 DNA sequence: TGTGCCAGCAGTTACTCGAAGGGAGGGTATTTCCACGAGCAGTACTTC.

The V and J genes are TRBV24-1 and TRBJ1-4; TRBD1 matches 7 bases. The germline V gene has CDR1 KGHDR and CDR2 SFDVKD. Trimming removed 5 bases from V and 4 bases from J; junction bases left unmatched: 3. CDR3 size: 14 residues. CDR3 DNA sequence: TGTGCCACCAGTGGGAACAGGGGTAATGAAAAACTGTTTTTT. Its translation is CATSGNRGNEKLFF.

This chain uses TRBV3-1 (or the pseudogene TRBV3-2) with TRBJ2-1, with 10 bases fitting TRBD2. This CDR3 is 15 amino acids long. V trimming: 2 bases; J trimming: 9 bases; junction bases outside the gene matches: 7. Looked up from germline, CDR1 is LGHDT and CDR2 is YNNKEL (reference sequence). CDR3 protein: CASSQSVAGGIEQFF. The CDR3 DNA reads TGTGCCAGCAGCCAATCGGTAGCGGGGGGAATTGAGCAGTTCTTC.

The chain carries TRBV10-3 and TRBJ1-2; the match to TRBD1 covers 8 bases. The CDR3 is 14 residues long. Germline V gives CDR1 ENHRY, CDR2 SYGVKD. The trim removed 4 bases at V and 4 bases at J, leaving 5 bases unmatched. CDR3 bases: TGTGCCATCAGTGCGGACAGGGAGTTCTATGGCTACACCTTC. Protein: CAISADREFYGYTF.

The rearrangement joins TRBV4-3 to TRBJ1-5; D may be TRBD1 (5 bases). CDR1 is LGHNA, CDR2 YSLEER, per germline. V was shortened by 4 bases and J by 5 bases, with 18 bases between the two germline ends. The CDR3 totals 16 residues. The CDR3 DNA is TGCGCCAGCAGCCCTGGACATAGACAGAACGATCAGCCCCAGCATTTT. As protein: CASSPGHRQNDQPQHF.

The chain carries TRBV6-1 and TRBJ2-5, with D perhaps matching TRBD2 (6 bases). The CDR3 has 14 amino acids. The germline gives CDR1 MNHNS, CDR2 SASEGT. V was trimmed by 7 bases and J by 1 base, leaving 13 bases between them. CDR3 amino acids: CASTQLGGQETQYF. CDR3 coding DNA: TGTGCCAGCACCCAACTCGGGGGCCAAGAGACCCAGTACTTC.

The chain recombines TRBV7-9 with TRBJ1-5, with TRBD1 matching 7 bases. The CDR3 is 15 amino acids. Germline CDR1 reads SEHNR; CDR2 reads FQNEAQ (reference sequence). V gave up 0 bases and J gave up 7 bases; unmatched junction bases: 6. Here the CDR3 reads CASSLAWRGQQPQHF. CDR3 DNA sequence: TGTGCCAGCAGCTTAGCATGGAGGGGGCAACAGCCCCAGCATTTT.

The chain joins TRBV30 to TRBJ1-1, with TRBD1 as a possible D gene (5 bases). V dropped 2 bases and J dropped 4 bases, with 8 bases sitting between them. The germline CDR1 and CDR2 sequences are GTSNPN and SVGIG (reference sequence). The CDR3 contains 12 residues. CDR3 DNA sequence: TGTGCCTGGAGTCCAGGGCGCACTGAAGCTTTCTTT. Protein: CAWSPGRTEAFF.

The CDR3 reads CASRPTGGGYTF. Written as DNA, the CDR3 is TGTGCCAGCAGACCTACAGGGGGTGGCTACACCTTC. The gene calls are TRBV5-6 and TRBJ1-2; TRBD1 matches at 8 bases. V gave up 5 bases and J gave up 7 bases; unmatched junction bases: 4. This CDR3 has 12 amino acids. Germline V gene sequence: CDR1 SGHDT, CDR2 YYEEEE. The entire variable domain, with the rest obtained from reference TRBV5-6 and TRBJ1-2, is as follows: DAGVTQSPTHLIKTRGQQVTLRCSPKSGHDTVSWYQQALGQGPQFIFQYYEEEERQRGNFPDRFSGHQFPNYSSELNVNALLLGDSALYLCASRPTGGGYTFGSGTRLTVV.

V and J are TRBV28 and TRBJ1-1; no clear D. In germline, CDR1 is MDHEN, CDR2 SYDVKM. The CDR3 sequence is 11 residues long. V gave up 6 bases and J gave up 6 bases, with 8 bases separating them. CDR3 sequence reads: CASRPRAEAFF. CDR3 bases: TGTGCCAGCAGACCGCGGGCTGAAGCTTTCTTT.

The chain links TRBV7-9 to TRBJ1-6; possibly TRBD1 for D (5 bases). CDR1 and CDR2 (germline): SEHNR, FQNEAQ (reference sequence). V was pared by 5 bases and J by 7 bases, with 21 bases between. The CDR3 totals 17 residues. CDR3 loop: CASSTRGGVSSNSPLHF. The CDR3, as DNA: TGTGCCAGCAGCACCCGGGGGGGAGTGAGTTCGAATTCACCCCTCCACTTT.

The V and J genes are TRBV29-1 and TRBJ2-7, with 9 bases matching TRBD1. The length of the CDR3 is 14 residues. With 8 bases clipped from V and 1 base from J, the junction kept 9 bases outside the gene matches. Germline assignment: CDR1 SQVTM and CDR2 ANQGSEA. DNA for the CDR3: TGCAGCCTGAAACAGGGGACAGGGTCCTACGAGCAGTACTTC. It specifies CSLKQGTGSYEQYF.

V is TRBV6-5 and J is TRBJ1-5; 8 bases are a match to TRBD1. V shed 5 bases and J 6 bases; nucleotides not matched to a gene: 6. The CDR3 spans 14 residues. Germline V gene sequence: CDR1 MNHEY, CDR2 SVGAGI. DNA for the CDR3: TGTGCCAGCAGTCGGACAGGGATGTCTCAGCCCCAGCATTTT. Its translation is CASSRTGMSQPQHF.